What follows describes a single T cell receptor (beta chain). No antigen is known for it. Alongside a J-beta primer mix, a sample-barcoded 5' primer served in a second PCR lasting about 7 to 12 cycles. Every cDNA molecule bore a tag from a template-switch adaptor containing 12 random nucleotides. In TCRdb, the 5' RACE reads were re-called with MiXCR into one record per CDR3 protein. The data contain 850,000 to 1,100,000 distinct CDR3 sequences, more than 30% of them seen just once; the ten biggest clones take up 13%. These data come from a study of blood T cells in healthy people across ages. The CDR3 spans 14 residues. Trimming left V 1 base short and J 5 bases short, with 12 bases between. The germline V gene has CDR1 DFQATT and CDR2 SNEGSKA (reference sequence). Study results and limitations: There was a strong correlation between TCR beta diversity and naive T cell percentage.

Individuals who donated were healthy Caucasians from Russia aged roughly 6 to 90. Per sample, no less than 5.5 micrograms of total RNA were extracted. The J gene is TRBJ2-1, the V gene TRBV20-1, with D hard to call. Sequenced input: blood. The sequence was collected from a man in his late teens or twenties in good health. The CDR3 spells CSARVVAWDNEQFF. The DNA for the CDR3 is TGCAGTGCTAGAGTGGTAGCCTGGGACAATGAGCAGTTCTTC.